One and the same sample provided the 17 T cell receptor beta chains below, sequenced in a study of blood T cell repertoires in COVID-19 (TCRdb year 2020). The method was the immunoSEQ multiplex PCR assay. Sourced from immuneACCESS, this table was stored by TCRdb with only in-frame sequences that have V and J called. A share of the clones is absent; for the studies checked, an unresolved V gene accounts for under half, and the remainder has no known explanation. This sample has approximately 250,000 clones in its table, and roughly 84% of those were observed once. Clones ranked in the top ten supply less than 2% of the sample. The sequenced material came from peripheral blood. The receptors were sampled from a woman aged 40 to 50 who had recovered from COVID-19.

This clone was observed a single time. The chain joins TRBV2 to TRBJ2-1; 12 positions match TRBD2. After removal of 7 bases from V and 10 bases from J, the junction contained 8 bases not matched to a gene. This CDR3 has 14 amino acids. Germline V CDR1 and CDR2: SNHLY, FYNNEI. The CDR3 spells CASILRGLAGEQFF. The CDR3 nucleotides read TGTGCCAGCATCTTGAGAGGACTAGCGGGGGAGCAGTTCTTC.

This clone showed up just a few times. CDR3 bases: TGTGCCAGCAGTTTCCATGCGGGGGGGAACACTGAAGCTTTCTTT. Protein: CASSFHAGGNTEAFF. The rearrangement uses TRBV28 and TRBJ1-1, with D possibly being TRBD1 (5 bases). This CDR3 has 15 amino acids. The V and J ends lost 3 bases and 1 base respectively, with 12 bases between them. The germline V gene encodes CDR1 MDHEN and CDR2 SYDVKM.

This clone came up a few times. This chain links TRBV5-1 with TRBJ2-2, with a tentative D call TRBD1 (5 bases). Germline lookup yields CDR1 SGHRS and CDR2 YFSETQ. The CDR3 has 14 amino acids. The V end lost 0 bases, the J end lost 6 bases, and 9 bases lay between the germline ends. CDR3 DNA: TGCGCCAGCAGCTTGGAGGGGTCACCCGGGGAGCTGTTTTTT. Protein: CASSLEGSPGELFF.

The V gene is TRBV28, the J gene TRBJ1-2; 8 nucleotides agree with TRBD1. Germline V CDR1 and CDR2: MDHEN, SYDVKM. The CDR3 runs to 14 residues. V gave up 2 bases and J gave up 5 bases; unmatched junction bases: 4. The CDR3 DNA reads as TGTGCCAGCAGTTTAGCAGGACAGGGTTATGGCTACACCTTC. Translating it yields CASSLAGQGYGYTF.

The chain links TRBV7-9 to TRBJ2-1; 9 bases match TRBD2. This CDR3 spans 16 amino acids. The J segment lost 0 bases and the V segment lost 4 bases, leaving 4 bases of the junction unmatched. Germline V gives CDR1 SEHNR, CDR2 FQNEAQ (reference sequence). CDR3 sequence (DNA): TGTGCCAGCAGCTCAATGCGGGGGGGCTCCTACAATGAGCAGTTCTTC. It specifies CASSSMRGGSYNEQFF. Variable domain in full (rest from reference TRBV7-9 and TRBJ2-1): DTGVSQNPRHKITKRGQNVTFRCDPISEHNRLYWYRQTLGQGPEFLTYFQNEAQLEKSRLLSDRFSAERPKGSFSTLEIQRTEQGDSAMYLCASSSMRGGSYNEQFFGPGTRLTVL.

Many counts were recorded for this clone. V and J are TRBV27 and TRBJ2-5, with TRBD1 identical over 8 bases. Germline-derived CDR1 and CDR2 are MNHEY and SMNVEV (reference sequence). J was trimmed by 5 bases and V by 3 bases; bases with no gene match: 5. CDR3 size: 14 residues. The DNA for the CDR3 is TGTGCCAGCAGTTTCCAGGGGGCGCGGGAGACCCAGTACTTC. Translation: CASSFQGARETQYF.

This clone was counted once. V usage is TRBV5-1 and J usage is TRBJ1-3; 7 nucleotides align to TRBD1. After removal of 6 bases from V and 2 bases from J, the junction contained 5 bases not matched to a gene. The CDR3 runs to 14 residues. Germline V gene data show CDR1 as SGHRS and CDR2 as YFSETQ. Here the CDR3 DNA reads TGCGCCAGCAACACAGGGACAGCTGGAAACACCATATATTTT. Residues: CASNTGTAGNTIYF.

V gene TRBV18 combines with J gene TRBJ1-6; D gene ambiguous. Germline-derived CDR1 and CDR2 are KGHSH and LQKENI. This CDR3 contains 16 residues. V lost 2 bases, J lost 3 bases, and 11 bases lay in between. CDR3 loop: CASSPYQTDYNSPLHF. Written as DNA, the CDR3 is TGTGCCAGCTCACCATATCAAACAGACTATAATTCACCCCTCCACTTT.

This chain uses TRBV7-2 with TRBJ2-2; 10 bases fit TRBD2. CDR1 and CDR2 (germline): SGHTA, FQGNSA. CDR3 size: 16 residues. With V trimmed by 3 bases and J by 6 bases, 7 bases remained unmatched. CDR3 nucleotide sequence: TGTGCCAGCAGCTTTACACTAGCGGGGTTCCCCGGGGAGCTGTTTTTT. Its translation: CASSFTLAGFPGELFF.

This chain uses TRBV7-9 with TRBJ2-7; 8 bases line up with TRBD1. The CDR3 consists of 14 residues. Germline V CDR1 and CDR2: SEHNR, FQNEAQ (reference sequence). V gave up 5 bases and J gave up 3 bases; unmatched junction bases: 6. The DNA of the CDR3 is TGTGCCAGCAGCGCCGGACAGGGCCTCTACGAGCAGTACTTC. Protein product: CASSAGQGLYEQYF.

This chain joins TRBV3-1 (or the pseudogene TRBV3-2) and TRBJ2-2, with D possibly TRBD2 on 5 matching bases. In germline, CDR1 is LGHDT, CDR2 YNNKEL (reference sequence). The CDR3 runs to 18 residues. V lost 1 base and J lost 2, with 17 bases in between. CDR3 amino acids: CASSQGGSTGINTGELFF. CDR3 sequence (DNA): TGTGCCAGCAGCCAAGGTGGGTCAACGGGGATAAACACCGGGGAGCTGTTTTTT.

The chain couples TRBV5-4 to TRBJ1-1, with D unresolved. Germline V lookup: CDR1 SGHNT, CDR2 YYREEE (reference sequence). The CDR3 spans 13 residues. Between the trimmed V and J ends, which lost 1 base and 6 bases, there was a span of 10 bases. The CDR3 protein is CASSLYSEAEAFF. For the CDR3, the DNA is TGTGCCAGCAGCTTGTATAGTGAGGCTGAAGCTTTCTTT.

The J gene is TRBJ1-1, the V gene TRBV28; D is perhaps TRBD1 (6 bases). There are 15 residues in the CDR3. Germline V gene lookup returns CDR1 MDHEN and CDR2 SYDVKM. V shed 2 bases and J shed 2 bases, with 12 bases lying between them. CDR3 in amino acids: CASSLLGTHNTEAFF. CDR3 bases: TGTGCCAGCAGTTTACTTGGGACACACAACACTGAAGCTTTCTTT.

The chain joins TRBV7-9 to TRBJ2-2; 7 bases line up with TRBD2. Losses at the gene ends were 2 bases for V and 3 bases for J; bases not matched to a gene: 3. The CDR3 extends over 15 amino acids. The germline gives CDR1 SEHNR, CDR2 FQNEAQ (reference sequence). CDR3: CASSLSAGDTGELFF. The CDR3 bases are TGTGCCAGCAGCTTAAGTGCGGGGGACACCGGGGAGCTGTTTTTT.

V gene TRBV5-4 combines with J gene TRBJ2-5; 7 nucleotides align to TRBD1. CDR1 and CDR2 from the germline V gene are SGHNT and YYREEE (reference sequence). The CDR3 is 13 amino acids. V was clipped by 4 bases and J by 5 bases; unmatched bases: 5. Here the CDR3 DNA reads TGTGCCAGCAGCGCAGGGGGAATGGAGACCCAGTACTTC. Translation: CASSAGGMETQYF.

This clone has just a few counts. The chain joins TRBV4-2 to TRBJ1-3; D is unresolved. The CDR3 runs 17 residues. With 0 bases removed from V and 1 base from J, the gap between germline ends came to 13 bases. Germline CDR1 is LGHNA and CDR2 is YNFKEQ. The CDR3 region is CASSQERFRDSGNTIYF. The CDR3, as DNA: TGTGCCAGCAGCCAAGAGCGTTTCCGGGATTCTGGAAACACCATATATTTT.

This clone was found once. The CDR3 coding sequence is TGTGCCAGCAGCCAGGGCGGACTAGCGGGGACCCTTTACAATGAGCAGTTCTTC. Translation gives CASSQGGLAGTLYNEQFF. The chain combines TRBV4-2 with TRBJ2-1; the match to TRBD2 covers 12 bases. CDR1 LGHNA and CDR2 YNFKEQ come from the germline V gene. The trim removed 3 bases at V and 4 bases at J, leaving 10 bases unmatched. The CDR3 has 18 residues.